The 32 T cell receptor beta chains listed next were all sequenced from one sample in a study of blood T cells in healthy people across ages. A J-beta primer mix and a sample-barcoded 5' primer were used in a second PCR of roughly 7 to 12 cycles. In TCRdb, the 5' RACE reads were re-called with MiXCR into one record per CDR3 protein. The sample holds 700,000 to 950,000 distinct CDR3 sequences, roughly 44% seen once. The sequenced material came from blood. Receptors were obtained from a woman in her sixties in good health.

This clonotype was observed many times. The CDR3 here is CATRYQETQYF. CDR3 in DNA: TGCGCCACCAGGTACCAAGAGACCCAGTACTTC. The chain recombines TRBV5-1 with TRBJ2-5; D gene uncertain. Germline-derived CDR1 and CDR2 are SGHRS and YFSETQ. V dropped 9 bases and J dropped 0 bases, with 6 bases sitting between them. CDR3 length: 11 amino acids.

The rearrangement uses TRBV10-1 and TRBJ2-7; D is perhaps TRBD1 (6 bases). The V end was cut by 4 bases, the J end by 2 bases, with 9 bases between. The CDR3 sequence is 13 residues long. CDR1 is WNHNN and CDR2 is SYGVQD in the germline V gene (reference sequence). CDR3 nucleotides: TGCGCCAGCAGTGGAGGACAGACCTACGAGCAGTACTTC. Translated: CASSGGQTYEQYF.

About this clonotype: An end of the junction does not agree with germline; a read error may underlie this. The chain uses TRBV7-9 and TRBJ2-7; D is possibly TRBD1 (6 bases). Judging by the DNA end, TRBJ2-5 fits better; the J call may be wrong. Per germline, CDR1 SEHNR and CDR2 FQNEAQ (reference sequence). The CDR3 length is 14 residues. This chain's CDR3 is CAGSFFQGSETQYF. The CDR3 coding sequence is TGTGCCGGCAGCTTTTTTCAGGGGTCAGAGACCCAGTACTTC.

The chain combines TRBV28 with TRBJ2-3, with TRBD1 matching over 7 bases. CDR1 is MDHEN, CDR2 SYDVKM, per germline. J lost 1 base, V lost 4 bases, and 8 bases had no gene match. This CDR3 has 16 residues. CDR3 loop: CASSSPTGAGTDTQYF. The CDR3 DNA sequence: TGTGCCAGCAGTTCCCCCACAGGGGCGGGCACAGATACGCAGTATTTT.

This sequence joins TRBV20-1 and TRBJ2-7; 12 bases agree with TRBD2. J was trimmed by 9 bases and V by 3 bases; bases with no gene match: 12. CDR3 length: 15 amino acids. The germline gives CDR1 DFQATT, CDR2 SNEGSKA (reference sequence). The CDR3 here is CSASPTSGRLNGQYF. In DNA, the CDR3 is TGCAGTGCTAGTCCAACTAGCGGGAGGTTGAATGGGCAGTACTTC.

The chain is built from TRBV12-3 or TRBV12-4 and TRBJ1-1, with D hard to call. This CDR3 spans 14 amino acids. V was pared by 7 bases and J by 5 bases, with 17 bases between. Here the CDR3 DNA reads TGTGCCAGCACTGTTCGGGAACTCGGGACTGAAGCTTTCTTT. This sequence encodes CASTVRELGTEAFF.

J is TRBJ1-5 and V is TRBV6-2 or TRBV6-3, with no clear D. Germline lookup yields CDR1 MNHEY and CDR2 SVGEGT. The V end was cut by 2 bases, the J end by 2 bases, with 7 bases between. The CDR3 has 14 amino acids. In DNA form, the CDR3 reads TGTGCCAGCAGTTACGGGTTAGGCAATCAGCCCCAGCATTTT. It codes for CASSYGLGNQPQHF.

Comment on this clonotype: Given a much more abundant clone one base away, this may be a read error. V gene TRBV29-1 combines with J gene TRBJ2-7; 8 bases are shared with TRBD1. This CDR3 is built from 15 residues. CDR1 and CDR2 from the germline V gene are SQVTM and ANQGSEA. As DNA, the CDR3 is TGCAGCATTGAAGGGAGCAGGGGGCAAGCCTACGAGCAGTACTTC. Translated, it gives CSIEGSRGQAYEQYF.

In this sample, this clonotype turned up a few times. V and J are TRBV6-4 and TRBJ2-7; D possibly corresponds to TRBD2 (5 bases). V was shortened by 5 bases and J by 6 bases, with 20 bases between the two germline ends. This CDR3 contains 15 residues. Germline lookup yields CDR1 MRHNA and CDR2 SNTAGT. For the CDR3, the DNA is TGTGCCAGCAGTAACCGTTTTCCGGGGTTTGGCGAGCAGTACTTC. Amino acid sequence: CASSNRFPGFGEQYF.

This clonotype was seen a few times. V and J are TRBV18 and TRBJ2-7, with 9 nucleotides matching TRBD1. V lost 6 bases to trimming and J lost 5 bases; unmatched junction nucleotides: 14. Germline assignment: CDR1 KGHSH and CDR2 LQKENI. The CDR3 contains 16 residues. The chain's CDR3 is CASSPSGTGTLHEQYF. The CDR3 nucleotides read TGTGCCAGCTCGCCCTCCGGGACAGGGACCCTCCACGAGCAGTACTTC.

This chain links TRBV29-1 with TRBJ2-5; 9 nucleotides line up with TRBD2. This CDR3 region has 14 residues. The junction had 5 bases not matched to a gene; V was cut back by 1 base and J by 5 bases. Germline assignment: CDR1 SQVTM and CDR2 ANQGSEA. The CDR3 protein is CSVEVAGAKETQYF. CDR3 bases: TGCAGCGTTGAAGTAGCGGGGGCCAAGGAGACCCAGTACTTC.

This clonotype was seen a single time. The chain carries TRBV4-3 and TRBJ2-6; TRBD2 aligns across 7 bases. This CDR3 is built from 17 residues. V was pared by 1 base and J by 3 bases, with 6 bases of the junction left unmatched. Germline V CDR1 and CDR2: LGHNA, YSLEER. The CDR3: CASSQGAGLVGANVLTF. In DNA form, the CDR3 reads TGCGCCAGCAGCCAAGGTGCCGGACTAGTTGGGGCCAACGTCCTGACTTTC.

The chain carries TRBV19 and TRBJ2-3, with D perhaps matching TRBD2 (5 bases). In germline, CDR1 is LNHDA, CDR2 SQIVND (reference sequence). V shed 4 bases and J shed 4 bases, with 15 bases lying between them. The CDR3 is made up of 15 amino acids. CDR3 loop: CASSTRQGSPDTQYF. CDR3 nucleotide sequence: TGTGCCAGTAGTACCCGACAAGGGAGTCCAGATACGCAGTATTTT.

Written as DNA, the CDR3 is TGCGCCAGCAGCCGGGAGCTGTCGGAGCAGTTCTTC. This gives the protein CASSRELSEQFF. This chain connects TRBV10-2 to TRBJ2-1; D is perhaps TRBD2 (6 bases). CDR1 and CDR2 (germline): WSHSY, SAAADI. The CDR3 has 12 amino acids. V was clipped by 6 bases and J by 10 bases, with 13 bases between them.

This chain links TRBV7-2 with TRBJ1-2; 7 bases line up with TRBD1. The ends lost 3 bases at V and 6 bases at J; junction bases unmatched: 7. Per the germline V gene, CDR1 is SGHTA and CDR2 is FQGNSA. The CDR3 has 14 amino acids. CDR3 protein: CASSFSTGADGYTF. CDR3 sequence (DNA): TGTGCCAGCAGCTTCTCTACAGGGGCGGATGGCTACACCTTC.

This clonotype was counted many times. V gene TRBV3-1 combines with J gene TRBJ2-1; D gene ambiguous. From germline, CDR1 is LGHDT and CDR2 YNNKEL (reference sequence). Trimming removed 4 bases at V and 10 bases at J, with 11 bases between. This CDR3 is 12 amino acids long. CDR3 sequence (DNA): TGTGCCAGCAGCCTGGACCCCTTAGAGCAGTTCTTC. Protein product: CASSLDPLEQFF.

This clonotype is a singleton in its sample. This chain joins TRBV6-1 and TRBJ1-1; TRBD1 is a possible D gene (5 bases). Germline V CDR1 and CDR2: MNHNS, SASEGT. This CDR3 comprises 12 residues. V was cut by 6 bases and J by 7 bases, with 12 bases left in between. Here the CDR3 reads CASRAGLFEAFF. The CDR3 DNA is TGTGCCAGCAGGGCGGGGCTTTTTGAAGCTTTCTTT.

The V gene is TRBV7-7, the J gene TRBJ2-5; D is uncertain. The CDR3 loop spans 15 amino acids. With 5 bases removed from V and 0 bases from J, the gap between germline ends came to 13 bases. Germline loops: CDR1 SSHAT, CDR2 FNYEAQ (reference sequence). The CDR3 DNA is TGTGCCAGCAGCGTAGACCGATCAGACCAAGAGACCCAGTACTTC. Residues: CASSVDRSDQETQYF.

The J gene is TRBJ2-7, the V gene TRBV6-5; TRBD2 is a possible D gene (5 bases). V was clipped by 5 bases and J by 0 bases, with 14 bases between them. The CDR3 consists of 15 residues. CDR1 MNHEY and CDR2 SVGAGI come from the germline V gene. The CDR3 is CASSILGGSSYEQYF. Here the CDR3 DNA reads TGTGCCAGCAGTATTTTAGGCGGGTCCTCCTACGAGCAGTACTTC.

A remark on this clonotype: This sequence may be a read error, since a much larger clone differs from it by one base. The rearrangement links TRBV5-1 to TRBJ2-4; the D gene is possibly TRBD1 (6 bases). TRBJ2-7 matches the DNA end more closely, so the J call is doubtful. This CDR3 contains 15 residues. Germline assignment: CDR1 SGHRS and CDR2 YFSETQ. In DNA, the CDR3 is TGCGCCAGCAGCCCCCCAGGGGCCCGCGTCTACGAGCAGTACTTC. It encodes CASSPPGARVYEQYF.

This clonotype occurred a few times. The chain employs TRBV5-1 and TRBJ2-7; maybe TRBD2 (5 bases). The germline V gene has CDR1 SGHRS and CDR2 YFSETQ. Trimming took 4 bases from V and 0 from J, leaving 8 bases between them. The CDR3 sequence is 13 residues long. CDR3 region: CASSERSSYEQYF. The CDR3 nucleotides read TGCGCCAGCAGCGAGCGGAGCTCCTACGAGCAGTACTTC.

There are a few counts of this clonotype. The chain employs TRBV24-1 and TRBJ2-7; D may match TRBD1 or TRBD2 (7 bases each). The V gene lost 4 bases and the J gene lost 4 bases, with 13 bases spanning the gap. Germline assignment: CDR1 KGHDR and CDR2 SFDVKD. The CDR3 loop spans 14 amino acids. The CDR3 spells CATSDSRGGYEQYF. CDR3 nucleotide sequence: TGTGCCACCAGTGACTCCAGGGGGGGGTACGAGCAGTACTTC.

This clonotype was seen once. V gene TRBV6-2 or TRBV6-3 combines with J gene TRBJ2-7, with a tentative D call TRBD1 (7 bases). Trimming stripped 5 bases from V and 5 bases from J, with 16 bases between. The germline V gene encodes CDR1 MNHEY and CDR2 SVGEGT. This CDR3 contains 14 residues. The CDR3 sequence: CASSKTGRPHEQYF. In DNA form, the CDR3 reads TGTGCCAGCAGTAAGACAGGGAGGCCTCACGAGCAGTACTTC.

This clonotype showed up just a few times. This chain uses TRBV20-1 with TRBJ2-7; perhaps TRBD1 as D (5 bases). Deletions cut 3 bases from V and 0 bases from J, with 12 bases between. CDR1 DFQATT and CDR2 SNEGSKA come from the germline V gene (reference sequence). The CDR3 extends over 14 amino acids. CDR3 protein: CSARGLDSSYEQYF. The CDR3 DNA sequence: TGCAGTGCTAGGGGGCTCGACAGCTCCTACGAGCAGTACTTC.

The rearrangement uses TRBV7-3 and TRBJ2-1; D unclear. Trimming removed 0 bases at V and 7 bases at J, with 13 bases between. Germline V CDR1 and CDR2: SGHTA, FQGTGA. The CDR3 contains 15 residues. The CDR3 loop is CASSLTPTVGNEQFF. In DNA form, the CDR3 reads TGTGCCAGCAGCTTAACCCCGACGGTGGGGAATGAGCAGTTCTTC.

This clonotype is a singleton in its sample. The chain couples TRBV28 to TRBJ2-3, with D possibly TRBD1 on 6 matching bases. V was shortened by 8 bases and J by 4 bases, with 13 bases between the two germline ends. The CDR3 is 13 amino acids. Germline loops: CDR1 MDHEN, CDR2 SYDVKM. The CDR3 loop reads CASLPQGPDTQYF. The CDR3 DNA sequence: TGTGCCAGCCTTCCACAGGGCCCAGATACGCAGTATTTT.

The chain carries TRBV7-9 and TRBJ2-3, with D unresolved. The length of the CDR3 is 16 residues. Germline CDR1 reads SEHNR; CDR2 reads FQNEAQ (reference sequence). V gave up 1 base and J gave up 2 bases, with 13 bases separating them. The CDR3 sequence: CASSLDATLTTDTQYF. The CDR3, as DNA: TGTGCCAGCAGCTTAGATGCTACCCTCACCACAGATACGCAGTATTTT.

As concerns this clonotype: This may be a read error, as it is one base from a much larger clone. The J gene is TRBJ2-7, the V gene TRBV12-3 or TRBV12-4; 9 bases agree with TRBD1. The CDR3 is 13 amino acids. V lost 7 bases to trimming and J lost 4 bases; unmatched junction nucleotides: 5. CDR3 coding DNA: TGTGCCAGCACACAGGGGGCGACTTACGAGCAGTACTTC. Residues: CASTQGATYEQYF.

The chain employs TRBV7-9 and TRBJ2-7; possibly TRBD2 for D (6 bases). From germline, CDR1 is SEHNR and CDR2 FQNEAQ (reference sequence). The CDR3 spans 13 residues. Trimming left V 1 base short and J 5 bases short, with 9 bases between. The CDR3 loop reads CASSLGWTNEQYF. The CDR3 DNA sequence: TGTGCCAGCAGCTTAGGGTGGACTAACGAGCAGTACTTC.

The chain links TRBV6-2 or TRBV6-3 to TRBJ2-5; D remains ambiguous. The CDR3 length is 15 residues. Between the trimmed V and J ends, which lost 2 bases and 11 bases, there was a span of 21 bases. CDR1 and CDR2 (germline): MNHEY, SVGEGT. DNA for the CDR3: TGTGCCAGCAGTTACAACCCTAAGGGAACTGATGAGCAGTACTTC. Translation gives CASSYNPKGTDEQYF.

This clonotype was counted only a few times. The genes are TRBV11-2 and TRBJ2-3; 9 positions match TRBD2. Germline V gene sequence: CDR1 SGHAT, CDR2 FQNNGV. V gave up 4 bases and J gave up 6 bases; unmatched junction bases: 11. The CDR3 length is 16 residues. In nucleotides, the CDR3 is TGTGCCAGCAGCTCCCGACTAGCGGAGTTCACTGATACGCAGTATTTT. Translated: CASSSRLAEFTDTQYF.

This clonotype has only a few counts. The CDR3 nucleotides are TGTGCCAGCGTTTCCCGGGGGGGGCAAAATAATGAGCAGTTCTTC. Residues: CASVSRGGQNNEQFF. The chain recombines TRBV6-1 with TRBJ2-1, with 8 positions matching TRBD2. In germline, CDR1 is MNHNS, CDR2 SASEGT. Germline trimming cut 8 bases from V and 7 bases from J; bases unmatched to any gene: 13. CDR3 size: 15 residues.